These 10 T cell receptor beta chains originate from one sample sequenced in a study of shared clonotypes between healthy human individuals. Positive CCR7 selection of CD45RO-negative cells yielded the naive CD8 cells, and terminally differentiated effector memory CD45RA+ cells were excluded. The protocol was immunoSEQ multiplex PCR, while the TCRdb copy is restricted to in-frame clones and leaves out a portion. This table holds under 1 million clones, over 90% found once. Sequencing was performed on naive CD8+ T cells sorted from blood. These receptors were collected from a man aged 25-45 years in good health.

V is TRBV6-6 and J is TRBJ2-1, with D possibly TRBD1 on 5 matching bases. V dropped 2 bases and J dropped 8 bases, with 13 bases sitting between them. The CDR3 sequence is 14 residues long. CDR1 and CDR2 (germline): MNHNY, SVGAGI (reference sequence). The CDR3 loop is CASSYSRVRDEQFF. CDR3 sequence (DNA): TGTGCCAGCAGTTACAGCAGGGTTAGGGATGAGCAGTTCTTC.

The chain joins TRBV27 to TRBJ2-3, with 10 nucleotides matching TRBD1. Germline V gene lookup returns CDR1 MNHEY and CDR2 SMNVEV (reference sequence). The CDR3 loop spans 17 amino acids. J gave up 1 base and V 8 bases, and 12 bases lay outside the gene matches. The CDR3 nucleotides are TGTGCCAGCTACTTTCGATGGGACAGGGGACGCACAGATACGCAGTATTTT. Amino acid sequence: CASYFRWDRGRTDTQYF.

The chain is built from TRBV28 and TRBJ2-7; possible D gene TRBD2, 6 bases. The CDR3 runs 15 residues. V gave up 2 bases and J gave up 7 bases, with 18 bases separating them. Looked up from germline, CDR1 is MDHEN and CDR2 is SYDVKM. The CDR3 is CASSLGPGEVEEQYF. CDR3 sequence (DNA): TGTGCCAGCAGTTTAGGGCCGGGAGAGGTTGAGGAGCAGTACTTC.

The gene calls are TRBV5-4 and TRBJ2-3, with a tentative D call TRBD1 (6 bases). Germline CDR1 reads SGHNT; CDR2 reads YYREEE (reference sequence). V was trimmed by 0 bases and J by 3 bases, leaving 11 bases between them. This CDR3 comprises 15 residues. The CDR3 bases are TGTGCCAGCAGCTTGGCTGTGGGGGCGACAGATACGCAGTATTTT. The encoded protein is CASSLAVGATDTQYF.

CDR3 region: CASSRPVGGGYEQYF. The CDR3 nucleotides read TGTGCCAGCAGCCGACCCGTGGGGGGGGGCTACGAGCAGTACTTC. V usage is TRBV5-4 and J usage is TRBJ2-7, with 7 bases lining up with TRBD2. This CDR3 has 15 residues. V lost 4 bases to trimming and J lost 3 bases; unmatched junction nucleotides: 10. The germline V gene encodes CDR1 SGHNT and CDR2 YYREEE (reference sequence).

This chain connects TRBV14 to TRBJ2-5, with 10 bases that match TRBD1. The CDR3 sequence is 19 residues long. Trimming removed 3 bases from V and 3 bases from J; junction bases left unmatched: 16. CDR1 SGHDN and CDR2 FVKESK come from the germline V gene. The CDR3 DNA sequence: TGTGCCAGCAGCCACCTTGAAAATGACCCCGGGACAGGGGAAGAGACCCAGTACTTC. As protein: CASSHLENDPGTGEETQYF.

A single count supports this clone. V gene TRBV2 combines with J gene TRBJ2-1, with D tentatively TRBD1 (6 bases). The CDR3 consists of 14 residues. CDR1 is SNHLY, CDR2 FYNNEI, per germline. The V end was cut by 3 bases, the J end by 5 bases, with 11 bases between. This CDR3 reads CASSDSNRDNEQFF. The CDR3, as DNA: TGTGCCAGCAGTGATTCGAACAGGGACAATGAGCAGTTCTTC.

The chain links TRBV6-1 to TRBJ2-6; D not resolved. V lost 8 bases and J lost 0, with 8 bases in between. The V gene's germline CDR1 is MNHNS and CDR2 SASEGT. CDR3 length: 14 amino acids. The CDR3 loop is CASSERSGANVLTF. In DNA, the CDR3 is TGTGCCAGCTCCGAACGCTCTGGGGCCAACGTCCTGACTTTC.

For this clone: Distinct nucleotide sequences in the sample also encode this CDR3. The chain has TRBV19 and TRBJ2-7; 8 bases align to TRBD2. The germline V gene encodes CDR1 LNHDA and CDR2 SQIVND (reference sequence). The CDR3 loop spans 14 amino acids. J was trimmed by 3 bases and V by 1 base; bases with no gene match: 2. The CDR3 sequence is CASSIGRGGYEQYF. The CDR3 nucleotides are TGTGCCAGTAGTATAGGACGGGGGGGCTACGAGCAGTACTTC.

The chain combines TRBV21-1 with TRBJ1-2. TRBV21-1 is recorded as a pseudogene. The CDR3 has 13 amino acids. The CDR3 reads CASSRRAPYGYTF. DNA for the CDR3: TGTGCCAGCAGCCGTCGGGCCCCATATGGCTACACCTTC.